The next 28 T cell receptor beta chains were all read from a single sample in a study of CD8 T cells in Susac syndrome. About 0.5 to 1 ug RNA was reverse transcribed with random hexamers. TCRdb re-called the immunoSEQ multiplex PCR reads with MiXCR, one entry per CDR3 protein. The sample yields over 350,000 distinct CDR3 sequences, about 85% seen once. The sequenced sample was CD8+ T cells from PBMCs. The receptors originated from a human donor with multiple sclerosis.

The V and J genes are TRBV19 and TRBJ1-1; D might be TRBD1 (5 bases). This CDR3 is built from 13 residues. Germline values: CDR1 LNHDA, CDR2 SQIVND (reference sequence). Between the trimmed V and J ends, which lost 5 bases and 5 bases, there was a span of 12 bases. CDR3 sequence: CASSDGGETEAFF. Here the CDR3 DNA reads TGTGCCAGTAGTGACGGGGGGGAGACTGAAGCTTTCTTT.

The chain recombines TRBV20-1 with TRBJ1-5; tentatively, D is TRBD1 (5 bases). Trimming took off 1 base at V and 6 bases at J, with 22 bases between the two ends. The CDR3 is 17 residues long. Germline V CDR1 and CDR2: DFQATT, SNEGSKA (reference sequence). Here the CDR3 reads CSARAHVDSGHSQPQHF. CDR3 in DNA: TGCAGTGCTAGAGCCCACGTTGACAGCGGGCACTCTCAGCCCCAGCATTTT.

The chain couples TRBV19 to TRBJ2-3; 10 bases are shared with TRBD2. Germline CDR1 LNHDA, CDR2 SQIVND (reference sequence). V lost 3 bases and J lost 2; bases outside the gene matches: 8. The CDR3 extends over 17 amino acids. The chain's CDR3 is CASSIPLAGAFTDTQYF. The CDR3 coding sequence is TGTGCCAGTAGTATTCCGCTAGCGGGGGCCTTCACAGATACGCAGTATTTT.

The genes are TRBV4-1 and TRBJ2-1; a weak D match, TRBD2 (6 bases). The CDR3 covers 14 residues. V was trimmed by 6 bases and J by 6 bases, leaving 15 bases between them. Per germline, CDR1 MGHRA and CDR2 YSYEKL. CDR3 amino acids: CASRVPGRSNEQFF. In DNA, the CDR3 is TGCGCCAGCAGGGTGCCTGGGAGGAGCAATGAGCAGTTCTTC.

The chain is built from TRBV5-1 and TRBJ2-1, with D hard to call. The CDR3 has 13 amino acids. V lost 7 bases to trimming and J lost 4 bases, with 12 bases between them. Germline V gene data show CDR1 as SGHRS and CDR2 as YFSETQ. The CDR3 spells CASGASEYNEQFF. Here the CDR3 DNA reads TGCGCCAGCGGTGCTTCTGAGTACAATGAGCAGTTCTTC.

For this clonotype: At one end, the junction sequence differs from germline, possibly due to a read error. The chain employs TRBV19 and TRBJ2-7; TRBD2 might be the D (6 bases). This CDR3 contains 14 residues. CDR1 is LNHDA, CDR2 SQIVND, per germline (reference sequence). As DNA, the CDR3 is TGTGCCAGTAGTATGTGGCGGGACTCCTACGATCAGTACTTC. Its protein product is CASSMWRDSYDQYF. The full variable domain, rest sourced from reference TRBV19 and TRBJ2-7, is DGGITQSPKYLFRKEGQNVTLSCEQNLNHDAMYWYRQDPGQGLRLIYYSQIVNDFQKGDIAEGYSVSREKKESFPLTVTSAQKNPTAFYLCASSMWRDSYDQYFGPGTRLTVT.

Written as DNA, the CDR3 is TGCAGTGCTAGGGGGGTGGAACAGGGCGCCTACGAGCAGTACTTC. This sequence encodes CSARGVEQGAYEQYF. V and J are TRBV20-1 and TRBJ2-7; D perhaps matches TRBD1 (6 bases). V lost 3 bases, J lost 2 bases, and 17 bases lay in between. Germline V gene lookup returns CDR1 DFQATT and CDR2 SNEGSKA (reference sequence). The CDR3 consists of 15 residues.

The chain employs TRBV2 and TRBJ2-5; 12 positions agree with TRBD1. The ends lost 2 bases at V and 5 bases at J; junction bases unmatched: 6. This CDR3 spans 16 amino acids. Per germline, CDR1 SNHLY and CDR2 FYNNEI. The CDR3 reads CASSERWDRGRETQYF. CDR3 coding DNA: TGTGCCAGCAGTGAACGTTGGGACAGGGGGCGGGAGACCCAGTACTTC. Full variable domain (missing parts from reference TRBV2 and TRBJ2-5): EPEVTQTPSHQVTQMGQEVILRCVPISNHLYFYWYRQILGQKVEFLVSFYNNEISEKSEIFDDQFSVERPDGSNFTLKIRSTKLEDSAMYFCASSERWDRGRETQYFGPGTRLLVL.

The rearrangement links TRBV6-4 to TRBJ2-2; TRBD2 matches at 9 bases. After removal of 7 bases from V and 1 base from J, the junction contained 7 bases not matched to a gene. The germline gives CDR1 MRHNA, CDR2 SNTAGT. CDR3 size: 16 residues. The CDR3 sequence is CASTSASGENTGELFF. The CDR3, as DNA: TGTGCCAGCACCTCTGCTAGCGGGGAGAACACCGGGGAGCTGTTTTTT.

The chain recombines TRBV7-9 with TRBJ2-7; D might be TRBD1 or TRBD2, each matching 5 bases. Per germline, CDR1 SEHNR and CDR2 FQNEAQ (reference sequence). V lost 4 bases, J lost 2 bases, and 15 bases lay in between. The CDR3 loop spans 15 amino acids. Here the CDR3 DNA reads TGTGCCAGCAGCTCGCCCGGGACCTTAACCTACGAGCAGTACTTC. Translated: CASSSPGTLTYEQYF. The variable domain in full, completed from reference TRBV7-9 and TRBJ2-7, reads DTGVSQNPRHKITKRGQNVTFRCDPISEHNRLYWYRQTLGQGPEFLTYFQNEAQLEKSRLLSDRFSAERPKGSFSTLEIQRTEQGDSAMYLCASSSPGTLTYEQYFGPGTRLTVT.

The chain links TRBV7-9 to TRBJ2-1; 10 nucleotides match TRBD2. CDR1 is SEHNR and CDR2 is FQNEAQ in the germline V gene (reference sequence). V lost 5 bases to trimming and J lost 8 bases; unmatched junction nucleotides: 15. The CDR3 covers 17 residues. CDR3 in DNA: TGTGCCAGCAGCCCCTCACCTGCTAGCGGGAGTTTCCATGAGCAGTTCTTC. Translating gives CASSPSPASGSFHEQFF.

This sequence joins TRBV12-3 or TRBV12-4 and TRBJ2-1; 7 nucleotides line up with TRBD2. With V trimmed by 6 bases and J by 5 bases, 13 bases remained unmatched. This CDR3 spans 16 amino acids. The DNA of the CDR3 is TGTGCCAGCAGGAAGTGGGGACTACCTCACCACAATGAGCAGTTCTTC. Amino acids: CASRKWGLPHHNEQFF.

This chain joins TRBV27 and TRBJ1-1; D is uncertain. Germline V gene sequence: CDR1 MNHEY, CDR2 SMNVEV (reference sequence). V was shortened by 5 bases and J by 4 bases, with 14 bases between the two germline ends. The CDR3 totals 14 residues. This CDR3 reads CASSHQKGITEAFF. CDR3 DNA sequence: TGTGCCAGCAGTCATCAGAAGGGTATCACTGAAGCTTTCTTT.

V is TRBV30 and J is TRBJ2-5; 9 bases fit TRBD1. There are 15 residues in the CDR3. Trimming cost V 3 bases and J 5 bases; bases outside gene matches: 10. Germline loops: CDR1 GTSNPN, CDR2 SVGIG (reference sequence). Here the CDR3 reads CAWRVQGAGGETQYF. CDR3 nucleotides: TGTGCCTGGAGGGTACAGGGGGCAGGGGGGGAGACCCAGTACTTC.

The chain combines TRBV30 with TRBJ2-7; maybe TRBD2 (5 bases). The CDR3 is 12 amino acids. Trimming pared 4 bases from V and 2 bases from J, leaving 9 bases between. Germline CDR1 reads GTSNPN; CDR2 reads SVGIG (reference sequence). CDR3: CAWIPGTYEQYF. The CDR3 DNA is TGTGCCTGGATCCCGGGAACCTACGAGCAGTACTTC.

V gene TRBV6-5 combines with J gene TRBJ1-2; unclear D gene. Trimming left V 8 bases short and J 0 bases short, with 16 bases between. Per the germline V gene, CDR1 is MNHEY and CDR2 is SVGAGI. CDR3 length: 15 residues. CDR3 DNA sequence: TGTGCCAGCGCCGGCGAAGGGATCGCTAACTATGGCTACACCTTC. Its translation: CASAGEGIANYGYTF.

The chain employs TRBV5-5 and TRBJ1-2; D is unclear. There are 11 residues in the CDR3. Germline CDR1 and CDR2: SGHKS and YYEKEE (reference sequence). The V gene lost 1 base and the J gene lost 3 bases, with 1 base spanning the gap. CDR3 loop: CASSLHYGYTF. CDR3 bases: TGTGCCAGCAGCTTGCACTATGGCTACACCTTC.

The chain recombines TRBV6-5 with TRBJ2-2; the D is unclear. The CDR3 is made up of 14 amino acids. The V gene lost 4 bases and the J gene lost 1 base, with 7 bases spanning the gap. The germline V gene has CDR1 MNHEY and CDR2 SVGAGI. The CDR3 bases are TGTGCCAGCAGTTTCGGCATGAACACCGGGGAGCTGTTTTTT. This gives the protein CASSFGMNTGELFF.

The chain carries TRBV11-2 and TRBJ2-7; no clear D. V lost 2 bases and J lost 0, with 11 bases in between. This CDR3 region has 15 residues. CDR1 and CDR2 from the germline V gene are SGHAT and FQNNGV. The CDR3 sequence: CASSLFKSSSYEQYF. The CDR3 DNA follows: TGTGCCAGCAGCTTATTTAAGTCAAGCTCCTACGAGCAGTACTTC. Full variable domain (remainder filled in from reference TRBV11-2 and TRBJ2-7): EAGVAQSPRYKIIEKRQSVAFWCNPISGHATLYWYQQILGQGPKLLIQFQNNGVVDDSQLPKDRFSAERLKGVDSTLKIQPAKLEDSAVYLCASSLFKSSSYEQYFGPGTRLTVT.

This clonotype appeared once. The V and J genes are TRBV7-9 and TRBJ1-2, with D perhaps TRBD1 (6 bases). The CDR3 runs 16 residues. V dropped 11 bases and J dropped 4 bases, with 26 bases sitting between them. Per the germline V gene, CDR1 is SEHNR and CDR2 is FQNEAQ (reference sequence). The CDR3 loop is CAGQGRTSPFGYGYTF. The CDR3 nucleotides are TGTGCCGGCCAGGGGCGGACTTCTCCCTTTGGCTATGGCTACACCTTC.

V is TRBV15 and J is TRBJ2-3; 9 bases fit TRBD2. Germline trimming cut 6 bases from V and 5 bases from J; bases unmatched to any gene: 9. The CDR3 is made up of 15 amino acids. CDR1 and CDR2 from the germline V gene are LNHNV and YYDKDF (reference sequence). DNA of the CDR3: TGTGCCACCAGTCGGATAGCGGGGGCTGGAGATACGCAGTATTTT. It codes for CATSRIAGAGDTQYF.

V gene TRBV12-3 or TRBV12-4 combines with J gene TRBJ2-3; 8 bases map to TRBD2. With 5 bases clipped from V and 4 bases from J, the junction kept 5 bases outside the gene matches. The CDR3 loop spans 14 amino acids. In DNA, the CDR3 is TGTGCCAGCAGTCCGAGTAGCGGGGCAGATACGCAGTATTTT. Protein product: CASSPSSGADTQYF.

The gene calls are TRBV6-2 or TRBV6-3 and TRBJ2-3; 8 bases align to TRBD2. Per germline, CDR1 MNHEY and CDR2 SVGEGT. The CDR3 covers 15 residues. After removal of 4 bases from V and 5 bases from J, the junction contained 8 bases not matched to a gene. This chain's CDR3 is CASSSVAGGKDTQYF. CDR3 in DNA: TGTGCCAGCAGTTCGGTTGCGGGGGGTAAAGATACGCAGTATTTT.

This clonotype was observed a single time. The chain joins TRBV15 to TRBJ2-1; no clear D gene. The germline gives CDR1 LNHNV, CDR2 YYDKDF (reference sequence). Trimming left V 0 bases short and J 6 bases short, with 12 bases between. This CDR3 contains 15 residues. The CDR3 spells CATSRDRENSNEQFF. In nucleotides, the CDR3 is TGTGCCACCAGCAGAGATCGCGAGAACTCCAATGAGCAGTTCTTC.

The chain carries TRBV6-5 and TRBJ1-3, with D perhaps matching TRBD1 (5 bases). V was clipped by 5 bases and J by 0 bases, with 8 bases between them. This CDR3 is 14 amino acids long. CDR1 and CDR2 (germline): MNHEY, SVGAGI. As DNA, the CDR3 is TGTGCCAGCAGTGCGGGGCTCTCTGGAAACACCATATATTTT. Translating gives CASSAGLSGNTIYF.

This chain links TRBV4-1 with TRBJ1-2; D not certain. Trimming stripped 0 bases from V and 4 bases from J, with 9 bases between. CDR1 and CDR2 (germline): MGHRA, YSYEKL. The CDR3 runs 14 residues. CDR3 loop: CASSQDPGTYGYTF. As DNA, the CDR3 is TGCGCCAGCAGCCAAGATCCAGGAACCTATGGCTACACCTTC.

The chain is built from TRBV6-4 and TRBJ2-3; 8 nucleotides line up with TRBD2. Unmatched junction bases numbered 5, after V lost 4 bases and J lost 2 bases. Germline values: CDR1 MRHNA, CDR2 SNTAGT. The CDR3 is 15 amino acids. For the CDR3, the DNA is TGTGCCAGCAGTGGAGCGGGAGCGGACACAGATACGCAGTATTTT. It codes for CASSGAGADTDTQYF.

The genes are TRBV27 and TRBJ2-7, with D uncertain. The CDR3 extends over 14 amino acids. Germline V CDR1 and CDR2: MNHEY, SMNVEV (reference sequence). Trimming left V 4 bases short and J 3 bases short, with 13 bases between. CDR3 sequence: CASSSTQRLYEQYF. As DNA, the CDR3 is TGTGCCAGCAGTTCGACACAGAGGCTCTACGAGCAGTACTTC.